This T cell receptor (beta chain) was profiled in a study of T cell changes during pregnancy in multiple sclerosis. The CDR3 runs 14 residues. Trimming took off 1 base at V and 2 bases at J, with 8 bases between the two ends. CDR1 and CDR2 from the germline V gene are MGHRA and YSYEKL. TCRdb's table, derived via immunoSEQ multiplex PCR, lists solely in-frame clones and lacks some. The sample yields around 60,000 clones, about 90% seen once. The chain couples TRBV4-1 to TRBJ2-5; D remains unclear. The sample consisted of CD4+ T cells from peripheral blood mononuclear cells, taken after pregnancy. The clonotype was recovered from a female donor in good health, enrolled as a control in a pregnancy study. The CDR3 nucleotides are TGCGCCAGCAGCCAAGCGAGGAGACAAGAGACCCAGTACTTC. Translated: CASSQARRQETQYF.